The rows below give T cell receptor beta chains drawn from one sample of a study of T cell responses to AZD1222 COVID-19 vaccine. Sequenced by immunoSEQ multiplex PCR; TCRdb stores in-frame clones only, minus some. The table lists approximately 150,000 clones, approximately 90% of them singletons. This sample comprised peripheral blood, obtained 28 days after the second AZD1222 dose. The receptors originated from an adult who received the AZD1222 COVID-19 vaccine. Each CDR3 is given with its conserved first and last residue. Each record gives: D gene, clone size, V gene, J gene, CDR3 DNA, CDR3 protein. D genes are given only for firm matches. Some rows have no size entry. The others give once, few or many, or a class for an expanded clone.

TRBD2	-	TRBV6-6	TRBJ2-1	TGTGCCAGCAGCTATCTAGCGGGGGGGTACAATGAGCAGTTCTTC	CASSYLAGGYNEQFF
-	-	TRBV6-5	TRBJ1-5	TGTGCCAGCAAGACAGAGAGCAATCAGCCCCAGCATTTT	CASKTESNQPQHF
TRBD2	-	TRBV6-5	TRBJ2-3	TGTGCCAGCAGGAGCGGGGGGGAGGAGGATACGCAGTATTTT	CASRSGGEEDTQYF
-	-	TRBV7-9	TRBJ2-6	TGTGCCAGCAGCTTATACAGGGTTGGGGCCAACGTCCTGACTTTC	CASSLYRVGANVLTF
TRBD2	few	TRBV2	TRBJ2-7	TGTGCCAGCAGTGGAGGGTTCGGGGGGAGGTACGAGCAGTACTTC	CASSGGFGGRYEQYF
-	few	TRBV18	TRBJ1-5	TGTGCCAGCGCGGGAGGGGGAGGCAATCAGCCCCAGCATTTT	CASAGGGGNQPQHF
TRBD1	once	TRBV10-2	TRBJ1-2	TGCGCCAGCAGTGAGTCGAATGTTTTCGGGACAGGGGGAGGCTACACCTTC	CASSESNVFGTGGGYTF
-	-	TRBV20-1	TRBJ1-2	TGCAGTGCTCCTCTCCTCTATGGCTACACCTTC	CSAPLLYGYTF
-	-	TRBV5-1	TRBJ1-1	TGCGCCAGCAGCTTGGAGGGGGAGGGCTGGACTGAAGCTTTCTTT	CASSLEGEGWTEAFF
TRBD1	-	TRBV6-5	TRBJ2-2	TGTGCCAGCACTCCCGGGACAGACACCGGGGAGCTGTTTTTT	CASTPGTDTGELFF
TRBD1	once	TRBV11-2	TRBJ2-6	TGTGCCAGCAGGCTAGGGGGACAGGTGGCTGGGGCCAACGTCCTGACTTTC	CASRLGGQVAGANVLTF
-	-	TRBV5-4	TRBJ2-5	TGTGCCAGCAGCTCCCGACAGGGGAGGGTAGAGACCCAGTACTTC	CASSSRQGRVETQYF
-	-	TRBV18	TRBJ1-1	TGTGCCAGCTCACCGGGACACCAGAACACTGAAGCTTTCTTT	CASSPGHQNTEAFF
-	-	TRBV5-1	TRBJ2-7	TGCGCCAGCAGCCCTTTGATCGGCGACGAGCAGTACTTC	CASSPLIGDEQYF
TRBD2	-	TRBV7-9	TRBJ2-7	TGTGCCAGCAGCTCACACCTAGCGGGGGGCTACGAGCAGTACTTC	CASSSHLAGGYEQYF
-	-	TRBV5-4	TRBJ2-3	TGTGCCAGCAGCTTGGCGGCAGGAGCGAGCACAGATACGCAGTATTTT	CASSLAAGASTDTQYF
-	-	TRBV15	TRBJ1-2	TGTGCCACCAGCACCGGCGGGGGAGTACTCTATGGCTACACCTTC	CATSTGGGVLYGYTF
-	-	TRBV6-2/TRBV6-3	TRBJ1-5	TGTGCCAGCAGTGTCCACGGGACGGGCCACGTCCAGCCCCAGCATTTT	CASSVHGTGHVQPQHF
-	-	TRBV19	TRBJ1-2	TGTGCCAGTAGTATTGTAGACTATGGCTACACCTTC	CASSIVDYGYTF
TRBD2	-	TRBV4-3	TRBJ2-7	TGCGCCAGCAGCCAAGTAGCGGGGACTTCCTACGAGCAGTACTTC	CASSQVAGTSYEQYF
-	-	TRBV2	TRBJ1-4	TGTGCCAGCAGGAAAGGAGGGACACCTAATGAAAAACTGTTTTTT	CASRKGGTPNEKLFF
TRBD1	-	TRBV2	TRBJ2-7	TGTGCCAGTCAGGGGGCGCATAGTAGTTACGAGCAGTACTTC	CASQGAHSSYEQYF
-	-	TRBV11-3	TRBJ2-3	TGTGCCAGCAGCTTAAATCCTACAGATACGCAGTATTTT	CASSLNPTDTQYF
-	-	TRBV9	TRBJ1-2	TGTGCCAGCAGCGTTCGTCCAGGGGACGCCTATGGCTACACCTTC	CASSVRPGDAYGYTF
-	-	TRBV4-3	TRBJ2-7	TGCGCCAGCAGCCAAGATCTGGCGGTAGCCTACGAGCAGTACTTC	CASSQDLAVAYEQYF
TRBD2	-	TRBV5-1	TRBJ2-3	TGCGCCAGCAGCTCAGGACTAGCGGGGAGCACAGATACGCAGTATTTT	CASSSGLAGSTDTQYF
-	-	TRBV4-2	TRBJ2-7	TGTGCCAGCAGCCAAGAGCTAGATCCCTTCTACGAGCAGTACTTC	CASSQELDPFYEQYF
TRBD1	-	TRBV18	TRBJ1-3	TGTGCCAGCTCACCGACAGGGGACTCTGGAAACACCATATATTTT	CASSPTGDSGNTIYF
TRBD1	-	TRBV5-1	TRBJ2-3	TGCGCCAGCAGCTCGGGACAGGGCCCCACAGATACGCAGTATTTT	CASSSGQGPTDTQYF
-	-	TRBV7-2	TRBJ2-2	TGTGCCAGCAGCTTATATGATAGTCATACCGGGGAGCTGTTTTTT	CASSLYDSHTGELFF
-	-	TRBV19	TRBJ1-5	TGTGCCAGTAGTATAGTTTCCGGGCAGCCCCAGCATTTT	CASSIVSGQPQHF
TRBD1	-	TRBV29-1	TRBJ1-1	TGCAGCGTTGTGGACAGGGGGCCCCTGAGCACTGAAGCTTTCTTT	CSVVDRGPLSTEAFF
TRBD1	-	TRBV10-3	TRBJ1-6	TGTGCCATCAGTTACGACAGGGGGTCTTCACCCCTCCACTTT	CAISYDRGSSPLHF
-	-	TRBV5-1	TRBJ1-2	TGCGCCAGCAGCTCCCTCGGTGGGGATCGCTATGGCTACACCTTC	CASSSLGGDRYGYTF
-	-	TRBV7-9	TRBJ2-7	TGTGCCAGCAGCTTAATGACGGGCTCCTACGAGCAGTACTTC	CASSLMTGSYEQYF
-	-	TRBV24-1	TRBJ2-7	TGTGCCACCAGTGATTTGCGCCGGGACTACGAGCAGTACTTC	CATSDLRRDYEQYF
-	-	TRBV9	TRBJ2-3	TGTGCCAGCAGCGTTGGGGGGCGCGGGACAGATACGCAGTATTTT	CASSVGGRGTDTQYF